The 27 T cell receptor beta chains listed next were all sequenced from one sample in a study of vaccination and CD4 T cells after COVID-19. These receptors lack a known antigen. Scientists ran DNA taken from cultured CD4+ T cells through the Oncomine TCR Beta short-read assay for sequencing. Via MiXCR, TCRdb re-called the PCR reads, giving one row per CDR3 protein. Counted here are 20,000 to 25,000 distinct CDR3 sequences, under 45% occurring once; the ten biggest clones make up approximately 20%. Indicated treatment: roughly nine-day PBMC culture with coronavirus spike peptide pools or control peptides (ViraFEST assay). This material consisted of CD4+ T cells from blood, cultured in vitro, taken before SARS-CoV-2 vaccination. Receptors were obtained from a human donor who received a COVID-19 vaccine.

V is TRBV27 and J is TRBJ2-7; 7 positions agree with TRBD2. V was pared by 4 bases and J by 8 bases, with 17 bases of the junction left unmatched. This CDR3 has 16 residues. Germline loops: CDR1 MNHEY, CDR2 SMNVEV (reference sequence). The CDR3 spells CASSSSGGRDYGKQYF. In nucleotides, the CDR3 is TGTGCCAGCAGTTCCTCGGGGGGTAGGGATTACGGCAAGCAGTACTTC.

The chain uses TRBV20-1 and TRBJ2-1; 9 nucleotides line up with TRBD2. The ends lost 3 bases at V and 0 bases at J; junction bases unmatched: 12. Per germline, CDR1 DFQATT and CDR2 SNEGSKA (reference sequence). This CDR3 is 18 amino acids long. The CDR3 DNA is TGCAGTGCTAGGTCTTTAGCGGGGGCCTTAAGCTCCTACAATGAGCAGTTCTTC. This translates into CSARSLAGALSSYNEQFF.

This clonotype came up once. The V and J genes are TRBV27 and TRBJ2-7, with 8 nucleotides matching TRBD1. The V gene end was trimmed by 7 bases and the J gene end by 5 bases; junction bases not matched to a gene: 10. The germline V gene encodes CDR1 MNHEY and CDR2 SMNVEV (reference sequence). This CDR3 region has 14 residues. The DNA of the CDR3 is TGTGCCAGCAATACCCGGACAGGGAGCCACGAGCAGTACTTC. The encoded protein is CASNTRTGSHEQYF.

The V call is TRBV19, the J call TRBJ2-7; D ambiguous. Germline CDR1 and CDR2: LNHDA and SQIVND (reference sequence). V lost 3 bases and J 5 bases, leaving 14 bases between the germline ends. The CDR3 extends over 14 amino acids. In DNA form, the CDR3 reads TGTGCCAGTAGTATTAATCCGAACGATGACGAGCAGTACTTC. Translating it yields CASSINPNDDEQYF. Full variable domain (rest looked up from reference TRBV19 and TRBJ2-7): DGGITQSPKYLFRKEGQNVTLSCEQNLNHDAMYWYRQDPGQGLRLIYYSQIVNDFQKGDIAEGYSVSREKKESFPLTVTSAQKNPTAFYLCASSINPNDDEQYFGPGTRLTVT.

V usage is TRBV27 and J usage is TRBJ2-7; the D gene could be TRBD1 or TRBD2 (5 bases each). This CDR3 contains 15 residues. The V end lost 5 bases, the J end lost 3 bases, and 17 bases lay between the germline ends. Germline CDR1 is MNHEY and CDR2 is SMNVEV (reference sequence). The CDR3 here is CASSPLGQGDYEQYF. As DNA, the CDR3 is TGTGCCAGCAGTCCCCTGGGGCAGGGAGACTACGAGCAGTACTTC.

The chain carries TRBV7-2 and TRBJ2-5; a possible D gene is TRBD1 (5 bases). The CDR3 sequence is 13 residues long. Germline values: CDR1 SGHTA, CDR2 FQGNSA. V lost 4 bases, J lost 2 bases, and 8 bases lay in between. DNA for the CDR3: TGTGCCAGCAGCTGGGGCCAGCAAGAGACCCAGTACTTC. Its protein is CASSWGQQETQYF.

This chain uses TRBV21-1 with TRBJ2-3. TRBV21-1 is a known pseudogene. CDR3 length equals 17 residues. CDR3 sequence: CASNLLHGVTYTDTQYF. CDR3 sequence (DNA): TGTGCCAGCAACTTATTACACGGGGTTACGTACACAGATACGCAGTATTTT.

This clonotype was observed a few times. The rearrangement links TRBV15 to TRBJ1-4; D perhaps matches TRBD1 (5 bases). CDR3 length: 14 amino acids. In germline, CDR1 is LNHNV, CDR2 YYDKDF (reference sequence). The V end was cut by 1 base, the J end by 8 bases, with 11 bases between. CDR3 sequence reads: CATSRGGGDEKLFF. The CDR3 region has the DNA TGTGCCACCAGCAGAGGGGGAGGGGACGAAAAACTGTTTTTT.

The chain carries TRBV7-2 and TRBJ2-2; D may be TRBD1 (6 bases). This CDR3 is 14 amino acids long. The V end was cut by 1 base, the J end by 5 bases, with 8 bases between. CDR1 and CDR2 (germline): SGHTA, FQGNSA. CDR3 nucleotides: TGTGCCAGCAGCTTAGGCAGGGGTACCGGGGAGCTGTTTTTT. It codes for CASSLGRGTGELFF.

There are a few counts of this clonotype. The chain joins TRBV25-1 to TRBJ2-3, with TRBD2 identical over 10 bases. The CDR3 sequence is 16 residues long. Per the germline V gene, CDR1 is MGHDK and CDR2 is SYGVNS. J was trimmed by 5 bases and V by 4 bases; bases with no gene match: 9. The CDR3 nucleotides are TGTGCCAGCAGTGGCCCGACTAGCGGGTGGGGAGATACGCAGTATTTT. Protein product: CASSGPTSGWGDTQYF.

This clonotype was found a few times. The V call is TRBV7-2, the J call TRBJ2-3, with 7 bases that match TRBD2. The germline V gene encodes CDR1 SGHTA and CDR2 FQGNSA. The CDR3 extends over 12 amino acids. Losses at the gene ends were 4 bases for V and 7 bases for J; bases not matched to a gene: 2. CDR3 sequence: CASSSGLHTQYF. Here the CDR3 DNA reads TGTGCCAGCAGCTCGGGACTACATACGCAGTATTTT. Full variable domain (remainder filled in from reference TRBV7-2 and TRBJ2-3): GAGVSQSPSNKVTEKGKDVELRCDPISGHTALYWYRQSLGQGLEFLIYFQGNSAPDKSGLPSDRFSAERTGGSVSTLTIQRTQQEDSAVYLCASSSGLHTQYFGPGTRLTVL.

In this sample, this clonotype turned up a few times. This chain uses TRBV6-1 with TRBJ1-5; D remains unclear. The CDR3 is made up of 15 amino acids. V lost 1 base to trimming and J lost 3 bases, with 10 bases between them. From germline, CDR1 is MNHNS and CDR2 SASEGT. CDR3 DNA: TGTGCCAGCAGTGAAGGATTCAACATCAATCAGCCCCAGCATTTT. Translating gives CASSEGFNINQPQHF.

The chain carries TRBV4-2 and TRBJ2-3; the match to TRBD2 covers 10 bases. The junction had 9 bases not matched to a gene; V was cut back by 0 bases and J by 3 bases. Germline CDR1 reads LGHNA; CDR2 reads YNFKEQ. The CDR3 is made up of 18 amino acids. The CDR3 sequence is CASSQDPPTSGLTDTQYF. CDR3 in DNA: TGTGCCAGCAGCCAAGACCCCCCGACTAGCGGGTTAACAGATACGCAGTATTTT.

The genes are TRBV3-1 and TRBJ2-4, with no clear D. Germline CDR1 is LGHDT and CDR2 is YNNKEL (reference sequence). The CDR3 runs 13 residues. Trimming left V 0 bases short and J 7 bases short, with 7 bases between. The CDR3 coding sequence is TGTGCCAGCAGCCAAGACAGGCGGAACATTCAGTACTTC. Translated: CASSQDRRNIQYF.

This clonotype was detected a few times. This chain uses TRBV15 with TRBJ1-3, with 7 bases aligning to TRBD1. CDR1 LNHNV and CDR2 YYDKDF come from the germline V gene (reference sequence). CDR3 size: 16 residues. V lost 5 bases, J lost 1 base, and 8 bases stayed unmatched. CDR3 sequence reads: CATSGRDRKSGNTIYF. CDR3 nucleotides: TGTGCCACCAGCGGAAGGGACAGAAAGTCTGGAAACACCATATATTTT.

This clonotype was recorded once. The chain recombines TRBV7-9 with TRBJ2-7, with D possibly matching TRBD1 (5 bases). V was clipped by 5 bases and J by 1 base, with 12 bases between them. CDR1 is SEHNR, CDR2 FQNEAQ, per germline (reference sequence). The CDR3 extends over 14 amino acids. Here the CDR3 reads CASSLGEASYEQYF. CDR3 DNA sequence: TGTGCCAGCAGCCTAGGGGAAGCTTCCTACGAGCAGTACTTC.

This clonotype was recorded a few times. The chain recombines TRBV15 with TRBJ1-6; a possible D gene is TRBD1 (6 bases). This CDR3 has 16 residues. Germline CDR1 reads LNHNV; CDR2 reads YYDKDF (reference sequence). V lost 9 bases and J 0 bases, leaving 15 bases between the germline ends. CDR3 in amino acids: CATRQDLGSYNSPLHF. DNA for the CDR3: TGTGCCACGAGACAGGACCTCGGCTCCTATAATTCACCCCTCCACTTT.

The gene calls are TRBV12-2 and TRBJ1-1; the table gives TRBD1 as D, unverified against the DNA. TRBV12-2 is marked as a pseudogene. The CDR3 loop spans 16 amino acids. Here the CDR3 reads CASRLAWGAVDTEAFF. CDR3 nucleotide sequence: TGTGCAAGTCGCTTAGCTTGGGGGGCGGTGGACACTGAAGCTTTCTTT.

The chain joins TRBV7-8 to TRBJ1-1; TRBD1 is a possible D gene (6 bases). CDR1 SGHVS and CDR2 FQNEAQ come from the germline V gene. Between the trimmed V and J ends, which lost 5 bases and 3 bases, there was a span of 10 bases. This CDR3 region has 13 residues. The CDR3 nucleotides read TGTGCCAGCAGCATGGACAGACACACTGAAGCTTTCTTT. As protein: CASSMDRHTEAFF.

The rearrangement links TRBV21-1 to TRBJ2-5; the D call of TRBD1 is as the table states it, not checked on the DNA. TRBV21-1 has pseudogene status. The CDR3 has 14 amino acids. Here the CDR3 DNA reads TGTGCCAGCAGCAGCAGGGTCCGGGTAGAGACCCAGTACTTC. As protein: CASSSRVRVETQYF.

In this sample, this clonotype turned up a few times. The gene calls are TRBV20-1 and TRBJ1-5; 7 nucleotides agree with TRBD1. The CDR3 sequence is 16 residues long. Germline V gene sequence: CDR1 DFQATT, CDR2 SNEGSKA (reference sequence). Germline trimming cut 3 bases from V and 1 base from J; bases unmatched to any gene: 9. This CDR3 reads CSASPKTGFSNQPQHF. The CDR3 nucleotides are TGCAGTGCTAGCCCGAAGACAGGGTTCAGCAATCAGCCCCAGCATTTT.

The gene calls are TRBV19 and TRBJ1-4, with D possibly being TRBD1 (6 bases). This CDR3 comprises 13 residues. V was pared by 3 bases and J by 10 bases, with 12 bases between. CDR1 and CDR2 from the germline V gene are LNHDA and SQIVND (reference sequence). The CDR3 DNA reads as TGTGCCAGTAGTATGGCAGGGGTCAGAAAACTGTTTTTT. Its protein product is CASSMAGVRKLFF.

The chain couples TRBV18 to TRBJ2-2; D gene uncertain. Germline V gene lookup returns CDR1 KGHSH and CDR2 LQKENI. This CDR3 contains 13 residues. The V gene lost 4 bases and the J gene lost 4 bases, with 7 bases spanning the gap. DNA for the CDR3: TGTGCCAGCTCACTGAAGATCACCGGGGAGCTGTTTTTT. It yields the protein CASSLKITGELFF.

The chain employs TRBV20-1 and TRBJ2-3, with D possibly matching TRBD1 (5 bases). From germline, CDR1 is DFQATT and CDR2 SNEGSKA (reference sequence). The CDR3 spans 14 residues. Between the trimmed V and J ends, which lost 6 bases and 3 bases, there was a span of 16 bases. CDR3 DNA: TGCAGTGCCCGCCGAATGGGGCCGACAGATACGCAGTATTTT. Amino acids: CSARRMGPTDTQYF.

By share, this clonotype counts as medium-sized (0.01 to 0.1%). This chain links TRBV19 with TRBJ1-1, with unresolved D. The CDR3 sequence is 13 residues long. V dropped 4 bases and J dropped 0 bases, with 6 bases sitting between them. Germline assignment: CDR1 LNHDA and CDR2 SQIVND (reference sequence). The CDR3 DNA is TGTGCCAGTAGTAATATCTTGAACACTGAAGCTTTCTTT. Translated: CASSNILNTEAFF.

This clonotype appeared a few times. V is TRBV7-2 and J is TRBJ2-3; maybe TRBD2 (5 bases). CDR3 length: 13 amino acids. CDR1 SGHTA and CDR2 FQGNSA come from the germline V gene. V shed 5 bases and J shed 4 bases, with 10 bases lying between them. The CDR3 nucleotides read TGTGCCAGCAGCCGGACTGAGGCAGATACGCAGTATTTT. Translating gives CASSRTEADTQYF.

The chain employs TRBV3-1 and TRBJ1-2; 9 bases agree with TRBD1. Germline V gives CDR1 LGHDT, CDR2 YNNKEL (reference sequence). The CDR3 is made up of 15 amino acids. Trimming took 3 bases from V and 2 from J; bases not matched to a gene: 4. CDR3 residues: CASSQGQGANYGYTF. DNA for the CDR3: TGTGCCAGCAGCCAGGGACAGGGAGCGAACTATGGCTACACCTTC.